The 3 T cell receptor beta chains below come from one sample, sequenced in a study of regulatory T cells in long-lasting Graves disease. Arm-PCR with iRepertoire HTBI primers amplified the CDR3 regions for these TCR beta libraries. From the multiplex PCR reads, TCRdb called clonotypes with MiXCR, one entry per CDR3 protein. The repertoire holds approximately 210,000 distinct CDR3 sequences, with about 16% as singletons. Stated time point: newly diagnosed GD, antithyroid drugs for less than 3 months. Extracted RNA from PBMCs served as the source of the TCR library. Sequenced here: peripheral blood mononuclear cells (PBMCs), sampled at new diagnosis, from a patient treated with antithyroid drugs. Receptor source: a female donor with Graves disease.

This clonotype was seen repeatedly, ten times or more. This sequence joins TRBV6-1 and TRBJ2-7, with D possibly being TRBD1 or TRBD2 (5 bases each). There are 16 residues in the CDR3. The germline gives CDR1 MNHNS, CDR2 SASEGT. V dropped 5 bases and J dropped 4 bases, with 21 bases sitting between them. The DNA for the CDR3 is TGTGCCAGCAGTCCAGAGGGGAAGGGAACGTCGTACGAGCAGTACTTC. Its protein product is CASSPEGKGTSYEQYF.

This clonotype was seen repeatedly, ten times or more. This chain links TRBV9 with TRBJ2-1, with TRBD2 matching over 8 bases. The CDR3 has 17 residues. V was pared by 0 bases and J by 7 bases, with 12 bases of the junction left unmatched. The germline V gene encodes CDR1 SGDLS and CDR2 YYNGEE. DNA for the CDR3: TGTGCCAGCAGCGTAGATTCACGAGGGGGACTAGGAAATGAGCAGTTCTTC. Its translation: CASSVDSRGGLGNEQFF.

In regard to this clonotype: It is likely a read error: a sequence one base away is far more abundant. The chain uses TRBV18 and TRBJ2-5, with TRBD2 matching 14 bases. The CDR3 runs to 15 residues. Per germline, CDR1 KGHSH and CDR2 LQKENI. CDR3 in amino acids: CASSSTSGRGDEQSF. CDR3 in DNA: TGTGCCAGCTCATCGACTAGCGGGAGGGGGGATGAGCAGTCCTTC.